The rows below give T cell receptor beta chains drawn from one sample of a study of memory CD8 T cells in hepatitis C reinfection. This table comes from immunoSEQ multiplex PCR, and its TCRdb copy is limited to in-frame clones, with some not included. The table records about 43,000 clones, roughly nine tenths of them present only once. The sequenced material came from naive CD8+ T cells sorted from blood. These receptors originate from a man aged 18 to 29 with hepatitis C virus infection. Both conserved end residues are part of each CDR3. The D gene is left open where the match is weak. The size entry is marked missing in some rows and otherwise reads once, few, many or a size class.

size,J,V,D,DNA,CDR3
once,TRBJ2-1,TRBV4-1,TRBD2,TGCGCCAGCAGCCAAGAGACTAGCGTTGACAATGAGCAGTTCTTC,CASSQETSVDNEQFF
.,TRBJ2-1,TRBV27,.,TGTGCCAGCAGTTTGCAGGGGAAATGGGGTGAGCAGTTCTTC,CASSLQGKWGEQFF
.,TRBJ2-2,TRBV9,.,TGTGCCAGCACTCGTTCCCGGACAGCCTCGAACACCGGGGAGCTGTTTTTT,CASTRSRTASNTGELFF
.,TRBJ2-1,TRBV27,TRBD1,TGTGCCAGCAGTTTAGCAGGGGGCTATGAGCAGTTCTTC,CASSLAGGYEQFF
.,TRBJ2-1,TRBV7-6,TRBD2,TGTGCCAGCAGCTTAGCTTTGGGAGGGTGGAATGAGCAGTTCTTC,CASSLALGGWNEQFF
.,TRBJ2-7,TRBV9,TRBD1,TGTGCCAGCAGCGTAGGGACAGGGGTTGCATACGAGCAGTACTTC,CASSVGTGVAYEQYF
.,TRBJ1-2,TRBV5-1,.,TGCGCCAGCAGCTTGGGCTTAACAGCCCGGTATGGCTACACCTTC,CASSLGLTARYGYTF
.,TRBJ2-5,TRBV6-5,TRBD2,TGTGCCAGCAGCTATGGGACTAGAACAGAGACCCAGTACTTC,CASSYGTRTETQYF
.,TRBJ1-2,TRBV28,TRBD1,TGTGCCAGCAGTTTATCAACAGGGGGCGCGGGGGATGGCTACACCTTC,CASSLSTGGAGDGYTF
.,TRBJ1-1,TRBV6-5,.,TGTGCCAGCAGAGACCTACAGGGAACCAACACTGAAGCTTTCTTT,CASRDLQGTNTEAFF
.,TRBJ2-3,TRBV5-1,TRBD2,TGCGCCAGCAGCTGGGGACTAGCGGGCCCCACAGATACGCAGTATTTT,CASSWGLAGPTDTQYF